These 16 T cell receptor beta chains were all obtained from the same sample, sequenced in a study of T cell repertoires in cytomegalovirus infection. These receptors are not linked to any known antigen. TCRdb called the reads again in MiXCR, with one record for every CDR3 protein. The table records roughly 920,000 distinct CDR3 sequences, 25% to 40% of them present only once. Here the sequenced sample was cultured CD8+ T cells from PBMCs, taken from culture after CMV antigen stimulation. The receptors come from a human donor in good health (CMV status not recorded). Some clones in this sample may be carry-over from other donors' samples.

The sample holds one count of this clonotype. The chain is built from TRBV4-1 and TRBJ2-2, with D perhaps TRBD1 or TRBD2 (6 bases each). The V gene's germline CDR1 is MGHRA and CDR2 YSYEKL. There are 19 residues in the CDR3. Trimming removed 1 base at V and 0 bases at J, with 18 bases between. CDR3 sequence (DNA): TGCGCCAGCAGCCAAGCGCTAGGCGTGGGGGGCGCGAACACCGGGGAGCTGTTTTTT. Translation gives CASSQALGVGGANTGELFF.

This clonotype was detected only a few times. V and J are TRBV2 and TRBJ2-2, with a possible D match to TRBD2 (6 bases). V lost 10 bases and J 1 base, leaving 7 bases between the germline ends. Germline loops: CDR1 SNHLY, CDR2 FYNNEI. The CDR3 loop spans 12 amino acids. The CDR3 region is CATGGNTGELFF. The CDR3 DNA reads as TGTGCCACCGGGGGGAACACCGGGGAGCTGTTTTTT.

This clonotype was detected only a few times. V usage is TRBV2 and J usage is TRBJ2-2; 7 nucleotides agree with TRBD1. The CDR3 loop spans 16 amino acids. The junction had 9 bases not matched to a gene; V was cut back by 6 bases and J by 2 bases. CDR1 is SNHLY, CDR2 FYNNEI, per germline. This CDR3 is CASRMGEGANTGELFF. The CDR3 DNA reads TGTGCCAGCAGGATGGGAGAGGGGGCAAACACCGGGGAGCTGTTTTTT.

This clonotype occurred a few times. The CDR3, as DNA: TGTGCCAGCAGTTTATTTGCAGTTTTTCCCCACAATGAGCAGTTCTTC. It is translated as CASSLFAVFPHNEQFF. The genes are TRBV28 and TRBJ2-1; no clear D gene. CDR1 is MDHEN, CDR2 SYDVKM, per germline. The CDR3 is 16 amino acids. Trimming cost V 1 base and J 5 bases, with 15 bases left between them.

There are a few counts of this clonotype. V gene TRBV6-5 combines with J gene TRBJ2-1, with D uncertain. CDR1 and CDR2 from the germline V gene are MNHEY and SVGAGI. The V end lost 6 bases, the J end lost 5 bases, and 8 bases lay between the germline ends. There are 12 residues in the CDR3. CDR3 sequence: CASRAMDNEQFF. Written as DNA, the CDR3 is TGTGCCAGCAGAGCCATGGACAATGAGCAGTTCTTC.

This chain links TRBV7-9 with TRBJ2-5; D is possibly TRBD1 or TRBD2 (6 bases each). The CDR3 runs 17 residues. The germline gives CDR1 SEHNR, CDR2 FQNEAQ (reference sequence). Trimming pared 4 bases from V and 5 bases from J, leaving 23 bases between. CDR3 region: CASSSKGGGQRRETQYF. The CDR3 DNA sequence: TGTGCCAGCAGCTCCAAGGGTGGGGGGCAAAGGAGGGAGACCCAGTACTTC. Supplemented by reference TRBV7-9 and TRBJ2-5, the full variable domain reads DTGVSQNPRHKITKRGQNVTFRCDPISEHNRLYWYRQTLGQGPEFLTYFQNEAQLEKSRLLSDRFSAERPKGSFSTLEIQRTEQGDSAMYLCASSSKGGGQRRETQYFGPGTRLLVL.

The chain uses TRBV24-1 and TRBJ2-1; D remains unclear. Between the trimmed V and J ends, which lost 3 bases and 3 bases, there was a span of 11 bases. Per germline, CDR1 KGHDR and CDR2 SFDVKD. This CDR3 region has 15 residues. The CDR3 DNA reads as TGTGCCACCAGTGATCCTCGAAGCATCTACAATGAGCAGTTCTTC. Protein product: CATSDPRSIYNEQFF.

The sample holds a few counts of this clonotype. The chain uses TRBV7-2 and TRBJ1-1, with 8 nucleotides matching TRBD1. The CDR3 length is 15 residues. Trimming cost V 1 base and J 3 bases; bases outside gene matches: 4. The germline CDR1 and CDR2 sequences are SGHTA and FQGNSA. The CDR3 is CASSLGQDRDTEAFF. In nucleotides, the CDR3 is TGTGCCAGCAGCTTAGGCCAGGACAGGGACACTGAAGCTTTCTTT.

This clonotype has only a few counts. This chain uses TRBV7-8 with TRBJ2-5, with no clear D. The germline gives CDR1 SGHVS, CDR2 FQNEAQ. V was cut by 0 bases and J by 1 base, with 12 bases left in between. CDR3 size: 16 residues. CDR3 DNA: TGTGCCAGCAGCTTAGCGCGCCGGACCTCCCAAGAGACCCAGTACTTC. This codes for CASSLARRTSQETQYF.

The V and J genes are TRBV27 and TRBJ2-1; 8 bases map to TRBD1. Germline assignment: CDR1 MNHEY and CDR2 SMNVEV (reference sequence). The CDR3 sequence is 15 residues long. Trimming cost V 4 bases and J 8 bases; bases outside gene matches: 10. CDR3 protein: CASSWSGGPIDEQFF. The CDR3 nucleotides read TGTGCCAGCAGTTGGTCAGGGGGCCCCATAGATGAGCAGTTCTTC.

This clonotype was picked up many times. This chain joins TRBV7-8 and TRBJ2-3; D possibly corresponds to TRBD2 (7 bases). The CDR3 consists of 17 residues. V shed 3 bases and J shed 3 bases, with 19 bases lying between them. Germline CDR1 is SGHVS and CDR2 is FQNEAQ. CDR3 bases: TGTGCCAGCAGCTTTAGGGGGGGGGCTAGCGGAACAGATACGCAGTATTTT. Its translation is CASSFRGGASGTDTQYF.

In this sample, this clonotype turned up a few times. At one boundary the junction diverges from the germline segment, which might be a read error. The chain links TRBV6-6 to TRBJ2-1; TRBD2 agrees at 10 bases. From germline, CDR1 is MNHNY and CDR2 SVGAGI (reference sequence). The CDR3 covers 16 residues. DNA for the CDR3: TGTGCCAGCAGCTACTTCCTAGCGGGGGAGTACAATGAGCAGTTCTTC. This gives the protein CASSYFLAGEYNEQFF.

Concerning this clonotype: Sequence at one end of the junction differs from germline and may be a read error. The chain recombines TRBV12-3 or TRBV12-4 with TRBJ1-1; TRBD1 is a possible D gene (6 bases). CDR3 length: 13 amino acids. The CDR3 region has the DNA TGTGCCAGCAGTACCGACAGGTTTCCTGAAGCTCTCTTT. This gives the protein CASSTDRFPEALF.

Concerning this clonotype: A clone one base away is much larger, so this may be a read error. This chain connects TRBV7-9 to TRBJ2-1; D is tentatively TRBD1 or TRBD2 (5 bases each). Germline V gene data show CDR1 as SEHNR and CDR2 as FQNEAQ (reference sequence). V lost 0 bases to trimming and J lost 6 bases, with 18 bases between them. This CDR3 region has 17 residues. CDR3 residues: CASSLADSGPETNEQFF. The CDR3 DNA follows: TGTGCCAGCAGCTTAGCGGATTCGGGGCCGGAGACCAATGAGCAGTTCTTC.

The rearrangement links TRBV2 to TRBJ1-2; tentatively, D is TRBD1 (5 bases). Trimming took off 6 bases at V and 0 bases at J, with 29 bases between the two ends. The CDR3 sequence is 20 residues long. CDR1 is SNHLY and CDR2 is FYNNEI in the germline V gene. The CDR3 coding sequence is TGTGCCAGCAGCTACCTTGAGAATGGGGGGAGCGGAGAAGCTAACTATGGCTACACCTTC. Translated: CASSYLENGGSGEANYGYTF.

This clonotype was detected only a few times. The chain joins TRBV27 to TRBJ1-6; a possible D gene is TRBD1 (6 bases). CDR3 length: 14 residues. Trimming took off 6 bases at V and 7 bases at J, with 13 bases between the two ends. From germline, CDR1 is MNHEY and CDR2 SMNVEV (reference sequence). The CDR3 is CASRTGTRNSPLHF. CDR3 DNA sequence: TGTGCCAGCAGGACCGGGACAAGAAATTCACCCCTCCACTTT.